This TCR beta chain was observed in a study of cytomegalovirus exposure and HLA in healthy donors. General study results and limits: Sequencing depth across donors, presence/absence analyses assumed, was roughly uniform. A previous analysis found most TCR beta V segments productive roughly 87% or roughly 30% of the time. What TCR beta sequences reportedly achieved was accurate prediction of HLA-A and HLA-B alleles in most subjects.

CDR3 length equals 16 residues. Germline CDR1 MNHNS, CDR2 SASEGT. V lost 4 bases and J lost 1; bases outside the gene matches: 7. Details on this clone: Antigen: not known.

The PCR ran on 60 Vbeta and 13 Jbeta primers. Assay: immunoSEQ multiplex PCR; the TCRdb copy retains only in-frame clones and omits some. The sample consists of about 100,000 clones, about 74% of them appearing once. The V call is TRBV6-1, the J call TRBJ2-7, with 10 nucleotides matching TRBD1. Sequenced sample: PBMCs. This receptor was identified in a woman between 40 and 50 years old in good health and CMV-seropositive. DNA for the CDR3: TGTGCCAGCAGTGCTGGGACAGGGGCGGGATCCTACGAGCAGTACTTC. It translates to CASSAGTGAGSYEQYF.